The rows below give T cell receptor beta chains drawn from one sample of a study of T-cell reconstitution after alpha-beta-depleted transplantation in children. TCRdb fed the PCR reads into MiXCR, producing one record per CDR3 protein. The table shows 450,000 to 700,000 distinct CDR3 sequences, with 25% to 30% occurring only once. Here the sequenced sample was PBMCs, taken before TCRalphabeta/CD19-depleted stem cell transplant. Receptors originate from a boy less than two years old with Wiskott-Aldrich syndrome, due to receive a stem cell transplant. The CDR3 runs from the conserved cysteine through the conserved F or W. A D gene is named only where the DNA matches it firmly. For some rows the clone size is stated as once, few or many, or as a class when expanded; others skip it.

J gene: TRBJ2-3; clone size: .; D gene: .; V gene: TRBV5-1; CDR3 protein: CSSSSQYTDTQYF; CDR3 DNA: TGCTCCAGCAGCTCACAGTACACAGATACGCAGTATTTT
J gene: TRBJ1-4; clone size: .; D gene: .; V gene: TRBV5-1; CDR3 protein: CASSMRTATNEKLFF; CDR3 DNA: TGCGCCAGCAGCATGCGGACAGCCACTAATGAAAAACTGTTTTTT
J gene: TRBJ2-1; clone size: .; D gene: TRBD2; V gene: TRBV4-2; CDR3 protein: CASSQGLPTSGSAYNEQFF; CDR3 DNA: TGTGCCAGCAGCCAAGGCCTTCCGACTAGCGGGAGTGCGTACAATGAGCAGTTCTTC
J gene: TRBJ2-3; clone size: .; D gene: .; V gene: TRBV3-1; CDR3 protein: CASSQDGRDGDTQYF; CDR3 DNA: TGTGCCAGCAGCCAAGATGGGCGGGATGGAGATACGCAGTATTTT
J gene: TRBJ2-1; clone size: .; D gene: .; V gene: TRBV5-1; CDR3 protein: CASSLVGIGEYEQFF; CDR3 DNA: TGCGCCAGCAGCTTGGTTGGGATTGGGGAGTATGAGCAGTTCTTC
J gene: TRBJ2-1; clone size: .; D gene: .; V gene: TRBV12-3/TRBV12-4; CDR3 protein: CASRSASGTPRDEQFF; CDR3 DNA: TGTGCCAGCAGGTCAGCCTCCGGGACTCCGAGGGATGAGCAGTTCTTC
J gene: TRBJ1-5; clone size: few; D gene: .; V gene: TRBV5-1; CDR3 protein: CASSLGDTSNQPQHF; CDR3 DNA: TGCGCCAGCAGCTTGGGGGACACTAGCAATCAGCCCCAGCATTTT
J gene: TRBJ2-1; clone size: few; D gene: .; V gene: TRBV20-1; CDR3 protein: CSARKGLSSYNEQFF; CDR3 DNA: TGCAGTGCTAGGAAGGGACTGAGCTCCTACAATGAGCAGTTCTTC
J gene: TRBJ2-5; clone size: .; D gene: TRBD1; V gene: TRBV5-1; CDR3 protein: CASSLGDRGSETQYF; CDR3 DNA: TGCGCCAGCAGCTTGGGGGACAGGGGTTCGGAGACCCAGTACTTC
J gene: TRBJ1-1; clone size: .; D gene: .; V gene: TRBV2; CDR3 protein: CASSEASGTAEAFF; CDR3 DNA: TGTGCCAGCAGTGAAGCGTCCGGGACTGCTGAAGCTTTCTTT
J gene: TRBJ2-3; clone size: few; D gene: .; V gene: TRBV20-1; CDR3 protein: CSVGLDTQYF; CDR3 DNA: TGCAGTGTAGGCCTCGATACGCAGTATTTT
J gene: TRBJ2-5; clone size: few; D gene: .; V gene: TRBV18; CDR3 protein: CASSPSRRRDRQKETQYF; CDR3 DNA: TGTGCCAGCTCACCTTCGAGGCGACGGGACCGCCAAAAAGAGACCCAGTACTTC
J gene: TRBJ1-5; clone size: .; D gene: .; V gene: TRBV2; CDR3 protein: CASSGGNNQPQHF; CDR3 DNA: TGTGCCAGCAGTGGCGGAAACAATCAGCCCCAGCATTTT
J gene: TRBJ1-3; clone size: .; D gene: .; V gene: TRBV13; CDR3 protein: CASSLVGRSVSGNTIYF; CDR3 DNA: TGTGCCAGCAGCTTAGTAGGGAGGTCCGTCTCTGGAAACACCATATATTTT
J gene: TRBJ2-2; clone size: .; D gene: .; V gene: TRBV6-5; CDR3 protein: CASSYQRPPWNTGELFF; CDR3 DNA: TGTGCCAGCAGTTACCAGCGCCCTCCCTGGAACACCGGGGAGCTGTTTTTT
J gene: TRBJ2-3; clone size: .; D gene: .; V gene: TRBV19; CDR3 protein: CASSILASTTDTQYF; CDR3 DNA: TGTGCCAGTAGTATCCTAGCGAGCACAACAGATACGCAGTATTTT
J gene: TRBJ2-1; clone size: .; D gene: .; V gene: TRBV20-1; CDR3 protein: CSARVSLSSSYNEQFF; CDR3 DNA: TGCAGTGCTAGAGTGAGTCTATCCAGCTCCTACAATGAGCAGTTCTTC
J gene: TRBJ2-1; clone size: .; D gene: .; V gene: TRBV5-6; CDR3 protein: CASSVLRVDYNEQFF; CDR3 DNA: TGTGCCAGCAGCGTATTGCGGGTAGACTACAATGAGCAGTTCTTC
J gene: TRBJ2-3; clone size: .; D gene: .; V gene: TRBV15; CDR3 protein: CATSRVYPPSTDTQYF; CDR3 DNA: TGTGCCACCAGCAGAGTGTACCCTCCTAGCACAGATACGCAGTATTTT
J gene: TRBJ2-1; clone size: few; D gene: TRBD2; V gene: TRBV5-1; CDR3 protein: CASSLAASGRNNEQFF; CDR3 DNA: TGCGCCAGCAGCTTGGCGGCTAGCGGGAGGAACAATGAGCAGTTCTTC
J gene: TRBJ2-4; clone size: few; D gene: TRBD2; V gene: TRBV12-3/TRBV12-4; CDR3 protein: CASSPRLAGMGNIQYF; CDR3 DNA: TGTGCTAGCAGTCCCCGACTAGCGGGAATGGGAAACATTCAGTACTTC
J gene: TRBJ2-7; clone size: few; D gene: .; V gene: TRBV2; CDR3 protein: CASVGAVTYEQYF; CDR3 DNA: TGTGCCAGCGTGGGGGCTGTCACCTACGAGCAGTACTTC
J gene: TRBJ2-7; clone size: .; D gene: TRBD1; V gene: TRBV12-3/TRBV12-4; CDR3 protein: CASSLMNRGYEQYF; CDR3 DNA: TGTGCCAGCAGTTTAATGAACAGGGGCTACGAGCAGTACTTC
J gene: TRBJ2-1; clone size: .; D gene: .; V gene: TRBV29-1; CDR3 protein: CSVLETNNEQFF; CDR3 DNA: TGCAGCGTACTCGAAACGAACAATGAGCAGTTCTTC
J gene: TRBJ2-1; clone size: .; D gene: TRBD2; V gene: TRBV24-1; CDR3 protein: CATSDSTSGSLSEQFF; CDR3 DNA: TGTGCCACCAGTGATTCGACTAGCGGGAGTTTGAGTGAGCAGTTCTTC
J gene: TRBJ2-3; clone size: .; D gene: TRBD2; V gene: TRBV10-3; CDR3 protein: CAISASGRSTDTQYF; CDR3 DNA: TGTGCCATCAGCGCTAGCGGGAGAAGTACAGATACGCAGTATTTT
J gene: TRBJ2-4; clone size: many; D gene: .; V gene: TRBV2; CDR3 protein: CASGVGRRPGDIQYF; CDR3 DNA: TGTGCCAGCGGCGTGGGGCGCAGGCCGGGGGACATTCAGTACTTC
J gene: TRBJ2-3; clone size: few; D gene: TRBD1; V gene: TRBV10-3; CDR3 protein: CAIRGDRGPFHTQYF; CDR3 DNA: TGTGCCATCAGGGGGGACAGGGGGCCCTTCCATACGCAGTATTTT
J gene: TRBJ2-7; clone size: .; D gene: .; V gene: TRBV7-9; CDR3 protein: CASGRPGYEQYF; CDR3 DNA: TGTGCCAGCGGACGCCCAGGGTACGAGCAGTACTTC
J gene: TRBJ2-7; clone size: .; D gene: TRBD1; V gene: TRBV5-1; CDR3 protein: CASSRTGEYEQYF; CDR3 DNA: TGCGCCAGCAGCCGGACAGGAGAATACGAGCAGTACTTC
J gene: TRBJ1-1; clone size: .; D gene: TRBD1; V gene: TRBV27; CDR3 protein: CAIRDRGFVNTEAFF; CDR3 DNA: TGTGCCATCCGGGACAGGGGGTTTGTCAACACTGAAGCTTTCTTT
J gene: TRBJ2-7; clone size: few; D gene: .; V gene: TRBV24-1; CDR3 protein: CATSDLYGYEQYF; CDR3 DNA: TGTGCCACCAGTGATTTGTACGGGTACGAGCAGTACTTC
J gene: TRBJ2-6; clone size: .; D gene: .; V gene: TRBV13; CDR3 protein: CASSVLTGFGANVLTF; CDR3 DNA: TGTGCCAGCAGCGTCCTAACAGGGTTTGGGGCCAACGTCCTGACTTTC
J gene: TRBJ2-4; clone size: .; D gene: TRBD2; V gene: TRBV20-1; CDR3 protein: CSARRGLAGVMAKNIQYF; CDR3 DNA: TGCAGTGCTAGGAGGGGACTAGCGGGAGTAATGGCCAAAAACATTCAGTACTTC
J gene: TRBJ2-3; clone size: .; D gene: .; V gene: TRBV5-1; CDR3 protein: CASSLDMPLRVRTDTQYF; CDR3 DNA: TGCGCCAGCAGCTTGGATATGCCGCTGAGGGTACGCACAGATACGCAGTATTTT
J gene: TRBJ1-4; clone size: .; D gene: .; V gene: TRBV28; CDR3 protein: CASRHRRNNEKLFF; CDR3 DNA: TGTGCCAGCAGACACCGACGGAATAATGAAAAACTGTTTTTT
J gene: TRBJ2-7; clone size: .; D gene: TRBD1; V gene: TRBV28; CDR3 protein: CASSLRGTGGFYEQYF; CDR3 DNA: TGTGCCAGCAGTTTACGCGGGACAGGGGGCTTCTACGAGCAGTACTTC
J gene: TRBJ2-1; clone size: few; D gene: TRBD2; V gene: TRBV10-3; CDR3 protein: CATFRLAGENEQFF; CDR3 DNA: TGTGCCACCTTCCGACTAGCGGGAGAAAATGAGCAGTTCTTC
J gene: TRBJ1-4; clone size: few; D gene: .; V gene: TRBV15; CDR3 protein: CATSRIGVNEKLFF; CDR3 DNA: TGTGCCACCAGCAGGATAGGGGTTAATGAAAAACTGTTTTTT
J gene: TRBJ2-2; clone size: .; D gene: .; V gene: TRBV5-1; CDR3 protein: CASRYSNTGELFF; CDR3 DNA: TGCGCCAGCCGGTATTCGAACACCGGGGAGCTGTTTTTT
J gene: TRBJ2-4; clone size: few; D gene: .; V gene: TRBV12-3/TRBV12-4; CDR3 protein: CASQELAKNIQYF; CDR3 DNA: TGTGCCAGCCAGGAGCTAGCCAAAAACATTCAGTACTTC
J gene: TRBJ1-1; clone size: few; D gene: .; V gene: TRBV29-1; CDR3 protein: CSVGRVVVPEAFF; CDR3 DNA: TGCAGCGTTGGCAGGGTGGTTGTACCTGAAGCTTTCTTT
J gene: TRBJ1-3; clone size: few; D gene: .; V gene: TRBV7-6; CDR3 protein: CASSLRGTHPSSGNTIYF; CDR3 DNA: TGTGCCAGCAGCCTCCGGGGCACCCACCCGAGCTCTGGAAACACCATATATTTT
J gene: TRBJ2-5; clone size: .; D gene: .; V gene: TRBV28; CDR3 protein: CASSRTDKMGSRHF; CDR3 DNA: TGTGCCAGCAGTCGGACCGATAAGATGGGGAGTAGGCACTTC
J gene: TRBJ2-2; clone size: few; D gene: TRBD2; V gene: TRBV7-6; CDR3 protein: CASSPPGLAGGPRTGELFF; CDR3 DNA: TGTGCCAGCAGCCCCCCGGGACTAGCGGGAGGGCCAAGAACCGGGGAGCTGTTTTTT